The present T cell receptor beta chain was sequenced within a study of cytotoxic CD8 clonotypes in ibrutinib-treated CLL. Study details: The cohort had 10 to 12 relapsed/refractory and around 15 treatment-naive patients, fewer than 18 IGHV unmutated. Sequencing produced an average of roughly 280,000 productive templates and 94,082 productive rearrangements per sample.

The protocol was immunoSEQ multiplex PCR, while the TCRdb copy is restricted to in-frame clones and leaves out a portion. The repertoire holds around 330,000 clones, with around 66% as singletons. Trimming took 1 base from V and 4 from J, leaving 16 bases between them. This CDR3 is 15 amino acids long. Looked up from germline, CDR1 is SQVTM and CDR2 is ANQGSEA. Of note for this clone: Its cognate antigen is unknown.

Whole-study findings and limits: Contraction or stability on treatment characterized the public clonotypes, which were uncommon. Sampling times differed between sustained-remission and progressing patients.

The sample was PBMCs, taken after 36 months of ibrutinib treatment. The receptor comes from a human donor with chronic lymphocytic leukemia. The chain combines TRBV29-1 with TRBJ1-2; TRBD1 might be the D (6 bases). CDR3 protein: CSVEGNHRELYGYTF. The CDR3 DNA follows: TGCAGCGTTGAAGGTAACCACAGGGAACTCTATGGCTACACCTTC.